The present TCR beta chain was sequenced within a study of T cells in Graves' hyperthyroidism and ophthalmopathy. Broader study findings: Separation of ophthalmopathy from stable hyperthyroidism was achieved by a 13 V-J model. Most thyroid clonotypes with frequency above 0.001 were detected in blood.

RNA transcripts were the template for amplifying TCR beta CDR3 regions. A first-round RT-PCR of the TCR CDR3 used the HTBI primer set. TCRdb analysed the multiplex PCR reads with MiXCR anew, one entry per CDR3 protein. The table lists about 420,000 distinct CDR3 sequences, 15% to 18% of them singletons, with around 14% in the top ten. Worth noting for this clonotype: Its antigen is unidentified.

The source of the PBMCs was 10 ml of fresh peripheral blood. The CDR3 runs to 16 residues. Per the germline V gene, CDR1 is SGHDT and CDR2 is YYEEEE. The junction had 11 bases not matched to a gene; V was cut back by 2 bases and J by 4 bases. The source of this sequence is a woman aged 18-29 years with Graves' hyperthyroidism. The chain couples TRBV5-6 to TRBJ2-5, with 7 bases lining up with TRBD2. The specimen was blood. The CDR3 here is CASSFPLGGGSETQYF. CDR3 in DNA: TGTGCCAGCAGCTTCCCTCTTGGGGGGGGTTCAGAGACCCAGTACTTC.